Each of the 16 T cell receptor beta chains below was sequenced from the same sample in a study of cytomegalovirus exposure and HLA in healthy donors. PCR involved 60 Vbeta and 13 Jbeta primers. Using immunoSEQ multiplex PCR, the repertoire was profiled, and TCRdb retains in-frame clones only, with some absent. The table records around 210,000 clones, approximately 79% of them present only once. Input material: PBMCs. Receptor source: a man between 45 and 60 years old in good health and CMV-seronegative.

The rearrangement joins TRBV30 to TRBJ2-3; 13 bases agree with TRBD2. CDR3 length: 14 residues. The germline V gene has CDR1 GTSNPN and CDR2 SVGIG (reference sequence). V dropped 7 bases and J dropped 3; count of bases not matched to a gene: 4. The CDR3 reads CALATSGRTDTQYF. The CDR3 DNA reads as TGTGCCTTGGCGACTAGCGGGAGGACAGATACGCAGTATTTT.

V and J are TRBV15 and TRBJ2-7; 10 nucleotides match TRBD1. The germline CDR1 and CDR2 sequences are LNHNV and YYDKDF (reference sequence). This CDR3 region has 16 residues. The J segment lost 4 bases and the V segment lost 0 bases, leaving 6 bases of the junction unmatched. The CDR3 sequence is CATSRDGDRGLYEQYF. In DNA, the CDR3 is TGTGCCACCAGCAGAGATGGAGACAGGGGGCTTTACGAGCAGTACTTC.

The chain has TRBV19 and TRBJ2-2, with no clear D. With 6 bases removed from V and 6 bases from J, the gap between germline ends came to 14 bases. The CDR3 is made up of 14 amino acids. Germline CDR1 reads LNHDA; CDR2 reads SQIVND (reference sequence). For the CDR3, the DNA is TGTGCCAGTAGCCCCGGGTTCCTGGCCGGGGAGCTGTTTTTT. This translates into CASSPGFLAGELFF.

The chain recombines TRBV6-7 with TRBJ2-3; the match to TRBD2 covers 8 bases. TRBV6-7 is an ORF, with its function uncertain. V lost 6 bases and J lost 2; bases outside the gene matches: 10. This CDR3 comprises 16 residues. The CDR3: CASRFSLAGPTDTQYF. The CDR3 coding sequence is TGTGCCAGCAGATTCTCCCTAGCGGGCCCCACAGATACGCAGTATTTT.

Note on this clone: The same CDR3 also results from other DNA sequences found in this sample. This sequence joins TRBV29-1 and TRBJ2-2, with 9 bases matching TRBD1. CDR1 and CDR2 from the germline V gene are SQVTM and ANQGSEA. The CDR3 is made up of 12 amino acids. V lost 6 bases, J lost 6 bases, and 2 bases stayed unmatched. CDR3: CSVRQGAGELFF. CDR3 sequence (DNA): TGCAGCGTCAGACAGGGGGCCGGGGAGCTGTTTTTT.

The J gene is TRBJ2-1, the V gene TRBV27, with 8 bases matching TRBD2. Germline V gene sequence: CDR1 MNHEY, CDR2 SMNVEV (reference sequence). V dropped 3 bases and J dropped 10; count of bases not matched to a gene: 5. The CDR3 consists of 13 residues. CDR3 region: CASSFSGGREQFF. In DNA form, the CDR3 reads TGTGCCAGCAGTTTTTCGGGAGGGAGAGAGCAGTTCTTC.

The chain recombines TRBV19 with TRBJ2-5; the match to TRBD1 covers 9 bases. The assigned J gene may be wrong: the sequence end matches TRBJ2-7 better. Germline assignment: CDR1 LNHDA and CDR2 SQIVND (reference sequence). The CDR3 has 15 residues. The CDR3 protein is CASSTGTGSIYEQYF. CDR3 sequence (DNA): TGTGCCAGTAGTACCGGGACAGGGAGCATCTACGAGCAGTACTTC.

J is TRBJ2-7 and V is TRBV9; 9 positions agree with TRBD2. With V trimmed by 4 bases and J by 1 base, 6 bases remained unmatched. The CDR3 sequence is 15 residues long. CDR1 and CDR2 from the germline V gene are SGDLS and YYNGEE. CDR3 in DNA: TGTGCCAGCAGCCCCTGGACTAGCGTATCCTACGAGCAGTACTTC. Translation: CASSPWTSVSYEQYF. Drawing the rest from reference TRBV9 and TRBJ2-7, the complete variable domain is DSGVTQTPKHLITATGQRVTLRCSPRSGDLSVYWYQQSLDQGLQFLIQYYNGEERAKGNILERFSAQQFPDLHSELNLSSLELGDSALYFCASSPWTSVSYEQYFGPGTRLTVT.

This clone was observed once. The rearrangement links TRBV27 to TRBJ1-6; weak D call: TRBD1 (5 bases). V gave up 3 bases and J gave up 5 bases, with 17 bases separating them. Germline CDR1 and CDR2: MNHEY and SMNVEV (reference sequence). This CDR3 has 17 residues. CDR3 sequence reads: CASSFRTGSRDNSPLHF. In nucleotides, the CDR3 is TGTGCCAGCAGTTTTAGAACAGGATCAAGGGATAATTCACCCCTCCACTTT.

CDR3 bases: TGCGCCAGCAGCCAAGAGGCTAGCGGGAGAGGGAACACCGGGGAGCTGTTTTTT. The encoded protein is CASSQEASGRGNTGELFF. The chain is built from TRBV4-1 and TRBJ2-2; 10 bases map to TRBD2. CDR1 MGHRA and CDR2 YSYEKL come from the germline V gene. Trimming at V came to 0 bases and at J to 1 base, leaving 5 bases not matched to a gene. This CDR3 is built from 18 residues.

This sequence joins TRBV9 and TRBJ1-2; TRBD1 is a possible D gene (5 bases). This CDR3 region has 14 residues. Looked up from germline, CDR1 is SGDLS and CDR2 is YYNGEE. V was shortened by 0 bases and J by 4 bases, with 10 bases between the two germline ends. DNA for the CDR3: TGTGCCAGCAGCGTAGATCAGGGTGGCTATGGCTACACCTTC. Translation: CASSVDQGGYGYTF.

V gene TRBV5-1 combines with J gene TRBJ2-3; maybe TRBD2 (6 bases). The length of the CDR3 is 11 residues. V was trimmed by 7 bases and J by 6 bases, leaving 9 bases between them. Germline CDR1 and CDR2: SGHRS and YFSETQ. The CDR3 region has the DNA TGCGCCAGCGGTGGGAGGGATACGCAGTATTTT. Translation: CASGGRDTQYF. Complete variable domain (other parts from reference TRBV5-1 and TRBJ2-3): KAGVTQTPRYLIKTRGQQVTLSCSPISGHRSVSWYQQTPGQGLQFLFEYFSETQRNKGNFPGRFSGRQFSNSRSEMNVSTLELGDSALYLCASGGRDTQYFGPGTRLTVL.

The rearrangement links TRBV5-4 to TRBJ2-1, with 9 bases aligning to TRBD2. CDR3 length: 15 amino acids. After removal of 3 bases from V and 9 bases from J, the junction contained 10 bases not matched to a gene. Germline loops: CDR1 SGHNT, CDR2 YYREEE (reference sequence). CDR3 in amino acids: CASSSISGSEGEQFF. CDR3 bases: TGTGCCAGCAGCTCGATTAGCGGGAGTGAAGGTGAGCAGTTCTTC.

The V and J genes are TRBV28 and TRBJ1-1; 8 nucleotides match TRBD1. The CDR3 consists of 15 residues. Losses at the gene ends were 5 bases for V and 1 base for J; bases not matched to a gene: 6. Germline V gene sequence: CDR1 MDHEN, CDR2 SYDVKM. Here the CDR3 reads CASSIRGQGNTEAFF. The DNA for the CDR3 is TGTGCCAGCAGTATCCGAGGACAGGGGAACACTGAAGCTTTCTTT.

The rearrangement joins TRBV19 to TRBJ2-5; the match to TRBD1 covers 10 bases. V was pared by 4 bases and J by 5 bases, with 4 bases of the junction left unmatched. CDR1 is LNHDA, CDR2 SQIVND, per germline (reference sequence). CDR3 length: 14 amino acids. CDR3 amino acids: CASSRQGAWETQYF. Written as DNA, the CDR3 is TGTGCCAGTAGTAGACAGGGGGCTTGGGAGACCCAGTACTTC.

This clone appeared a single time. This sequence joins TRBV28 and TRBJ2-2; D gene ambiguous. There are 13 residues in the CDR3. Germline CDR1 reads MDHEN; CDR2 reads SYDVKM. V lost 6 bases and J lost 6, with 11 bases in between. In nucleotides, the CDR3 is TGTGCCAGCAGCCTTGGGCAGCCCGGGGAGCTGTTTTTT. Translating it yields CASSLGQPGELFF.